This passage covers 29 T cell receptor beta chains from one sample sequenced in a study of Ad26.COV2.S vaccination and SARS-CoV-2 variants. Treatment of the sample: about 20 received Ad26.COV2.S at low or high dose, single or two shots; about 5 received placebo; per-sample allocation not given. Day 63 after the first vaccine or placebo injection was the time point for sampling. The protocol was immunoSEQ multiplex PCR, while the TCRdb copy is restricted to in-frame clones and leaves out a portion. This repertoire shows hundreds of thousands of clones, around 87% found once; its top ten account for about 3.4%. Sequencing was performed on peripheral blood, taken in a trial of Ad26.COV2.S vaccine versus placebo. These receptors all come from a person between 18 and 59 years old who received the Ad26.COV2.S COVID-19 vaccine or a placebo.

The chain uses TRBV28 and TRBJ2-7, with D hard to call. Trimming took 6 bases from V and 0 from J, leaving 9 bases between them. This CDR3 spans 13 amino acids. Germline assignment: CDR1 MDHEN and CDR2 SYDVKM. In DNA form, the CDR3 reads TGTGCCAGCAGCCTCGGGCACTCCTACGAGCAGTACTTC. Its protein product is CASSLGHSYEQYF.

The chain recombines TRBV12-5 with TRBJ1-1; D unresolved. V gave up 0 bases and J gave up 1 base, with 6 bases separating them. The CDR3 consists of 14 residues. In germline, CDR1 is LGHNT, CDR2 FRNRAP. The CDR3 DNA sequence: TGTGCTAGTGGTTTGGTAATACAGAACACTGAAGCTTTCTTT. Encoded protein: CASGLVIQNTEAFF. The full variable domain, its missing parts supplied by reference TRBV12-5 and TRBJ1-1, is DARVTQTPRHKVTEMGQEVTMRCQPILGHNTVFWYRQTMMQGLELLAYFRNRAPLDDSGMPKDRFSAEMPDATLATLKIQPSEPRDSAVYFCASGLVIQNTEAFFGQGTRLTVV.

This rearrangement joins TRBV5-8 to TRBJ1-2; 8 bases are shared with TRBD1. V lost 5 bases, J lost 8 bases, and 8 bases stayed unmatched. Looked up from germline, CDR1 is SGHTS and CDR2 is YDEGEE. The CDR3 loop spans 13 amino acids. The CDR3 sequence: CASRVTGALGYTF. The CDR3 coding sequence is TGTGCCAGCAGGGTGACAGGGGCTCTGGGCTACACCTTC.

V and J are TRBV5-8 and TRBJ1-1; D call uncertain. V gave up 6 bases and J gave up 1 base, with 16 bases separating them. The CDR3 runs 15 residues. The germline V gene encodes CDR1 SGHTS and CDR2 YDEGEE. The CDR3 coding sequence is TGTGCCAGCAAGGAGAGGATGGCAGGGAACACTGAAGCTTTCTTT. This encodes CASKERMAGNTEAFF. Combining the CDR3 with reference TRBV5-8 and TRBJ1-1 gives the whole variable domain EAGVTQSPTHLIKTRGQQATLRCSPISGHTSVYWYQQALGLGLQFLLWYDEGEERNRGNFPPRFSGRQFPNYSSELNVNALELEDSALYLCASKERMAGNTEAFFGQGTRLTVV.

The chain is built from TRBV19 and TRBJ1-4; D is uncertain. Germline-derived CDR1 and CDR2 are LNHDA and SQIVND (reference sequence). Trimming pared 1 base from V and 8 bases from J, leaving 11 bases between. The CDR3 length is 14 residues. The chain's CDR3 is CASSIVSRGEKLFF. CDR3 DNA sequence: TGTGCCAGTAGTATAGTATCCCGAGGGGAAAAACTGTTTTTT.

The V call is TRBV11-2, the J call TRBJ1-1, with 8 bases matching TRBD1. The CDR3 contains 17 residues. V dropped 5 bases and J dropped 5; count of bases not matched to a gene: 16. Germline V CDR1 and CDR2: SGHAT, FQNNGV. This CDR3 is CASSPIPFSGGRTEAFF. The CDR3 coding sequence is TGTGCCAGCAGCCCGATTCCCTTCTCAGGGGGCCGTACTGAAGCTTTCTTT.

V and J are TRBV19 and TRBJ2-1, with D possibly being TRBD1 or TRBD2 (5 bases each). Germline V gene lookup returns CDR1 LNHDA and CDR2 SQIVND (reference sequence). The CDR3 totals 14 residues. With 1 base removed from V and 4 bases from J, the gap between germline ends came to 8 bases. In DNA form, the CDR3 reads TGTGCCAGTAGTATAGGGGGGATTTACAATGAGCAGTTCTTC. It is translated as CASSIGGIYNEQFF.

The genes are TRBV29-1 and TRBJ1-3, with D maybe TRBD1 (6 bases). The V end lost 1 base, the J end lost 3 bases, and 7 bases lay between the germline ends. The CDR3 consists of 13 residues. The germline V gene has CDR1 SQVTM and CDR2 ANQGSEA. The CDR3 protein is CSVEGTVGNTIYF. The DNA of the CDR3 is TGCAGCGTTGAAGGGACAGTTGGAAACACCATATATTTT.

The genes are TRBV5-6 and TRBJ2-3, with D unclear. The length of the CDR3 is 14 residues. The V end lost 1 base, the J end lost 1 base, and 7 bases lay between the germline ends. Per germline, CDR1 SGHDT and CDR2 YYEEEE. In nucleotides, the CDR3 is TGTGCCAGCAGCTTGACCCTGGGCACAGATACGCAGTATTTT. Amino acid sequence: CASSLTLGTDTQYF.

This chain links TRBV5-1 with TRBJ2-1; TRBD2 aligns across 12 bases. Germline loops: CDR1 SGHRS, CDR2 YFSETQ. V was pared by 3 bases and J by 3 bases, with 19 bases of the junction left unmatched. The CDR3 has 21 residues. The CDR3 bases are TGCGCCAGCAGCTCCCCCGCCCCGTCTAGCGGGGGGGCCCCAAACTACAATGAGCAGTTCTTC. Protein sequence: CASSSPAPSSGGAPNYNEQFF.

V gene TRBV30 combines with J gene TRBJ1-5; D may be TRBD1 (6 bases). The germline V and J ends were trimmed by 3 bases and 4 bases, with 13 bases remaining between them. The CDR3 spans 14 residues. Germline CDR1 and CDR2: GTSNPN and SVGIG (reference sequence). The CDR3 spells CAWSPGTRNQPQHF. The CDR3 nucleotides are TGTGCCTGGAGCCCCGGGACAAGAAATCAGCCCCAGCATTTT.

This chain links TRBV4-2 with TRBJ2-5; no clear D. V was pared by 0 bases and J by 5 bases, with 13 bases between. This CDR3 comprises 15 residues. Germline V lookup: CDR1 LGHNA, CDR2 YNFKEQ. This CDR3 is CASSQDPSNLETQYF. CDR3 nucleotide sequence: TGTGCCAGCAGCCAAGATCCCAGTAATTTGGAGACCCAGTACTTC.

The genes are TRBV5-1 and TRBJ2-1; no clear D. CDR1 and CDR2 from the germline V gene are SGHRS and YFSETQ. There are 15 residues in the CDR3. The V end was cut by 4 bases, the J end by 0 bases, with 11 bases between. The CDR3 spells CASSPSVNSYNEQFF. The CDR3 nucleotides are TGCGCCAGCAGCCCAAGCGTTAACTCCTACAATGAGCAGTTCTTC.

The chain recombines TRBV19 with TRBJ1-5, with D tentatively TRBD1 (5 bases). Germline CDR1 reads LNHDA; CDR2 reads SQIVND (reference sequence). V lost 5 bases to trimming and J lost 6 bases, with 14 bases between them. This CDR3 spans 14 amino acids. The CDR3 loop is CASSGRGGSQPQHF. The CDR3 DNA sequence: TGTGCCAGTAGTGGTAGGGGTGGGAGTCAGCCCCAGCATTTT.

The chain is built from TRBV19 and TRBJ2-1, with TRBD1 matching over 7 bases. Trimming at V came to 7 bases and at J to 4 bases, leaving 7 bases not matched to a gene. Germline assignment: CDR1 LNHDA and CDR2 SQIVND (reference sequence). CDR3 length: 14 amino acids. The CDR3 is CASKPRGSYNEQFF. The CDR3 region has the DNA TGTGCCAGTAAACCCAGGGGGTCATACAATGAGCAGTTCTTC.

In DNA form, the CDR3 reads TGCGCCAGCAGCTCCTACAGGGGGCAGGCGGGGGACACCTTC. This codes for CASSSYRGQAGDTF. The genes are TRBV5-1 and TRBJ1-2; 9 nucleotides line up with TRBD1. The germline V gene encodes CDR1 SGHRS and CDR2 YFSETQ. This CDR3 spans 14 amino acids. The ends lost 3 bases at V and 12 bases at J; junction bases unmatched: 12.

This rearrangement joins TRBV18 to TRBJ2-7; 9 bases map to TRBD1. The CDR3 runs 14 residues. The ends lost 1 base at V and 5 bases at J; junction bases unmatched: 3. From germline, CDR1 is KGHSH and CDR2 LQKENI. CDR3 protein: CASSPRTGDDEQYF. The CDR3, as DNA: TGTGCCAGCTCACCACGGACAGGGGACGACGAGCAGTACTTC.

J is TRBJ2-7 and V is TRBV28; 7 bases fit TRBD1. The germline gives CDR1 MDHEN, CDR2 SYDVKM. This CDR3 is built from 21 residues. The V gene end was trimmed by 1 base and the J gene end by 2 bases; junction bases not matched to a gene: 23. CDR3 loop: CASSLLIVRGGRRDSAYEQYF. DNA for the CDR3: TGTGCCAGCAGTTTATTAATAGTTAGAGGGGGACGACGGGACAGCGCCTACGAGCAGTACTTC. The complete variable domain, with remaining parts taken from reference TRBV28 and TRBJ2-7, reads DVKVTQSSRYLVKRTGEKVFLECVQDMDHENMFWYRQDPGLGLRLIYFSYDVKMKEKGDIPEGYSVSREKKERFSLILESASTNQTSMYLCASSLLIVRGGRRDSAYEQYFGPGTRLTVT.

This chain joins TRBV21-1 and TRBJ1-1. TRBV21-1 is reported as a pseudogene. The CDR3 has 13 amino acids. The CDR3 DNA is TGTGCCAGCAGTGGTGAGCCGAACACTGAAGCTTTCTTT. This translates into CASSGEPNTEAFF.

V usage is TRBV30 and J usage is TRBJ2-7; 8 bases line up with TRBD1. Germline V CDR1 and CDR2: GTSNPN, SVGIG (reference sequence). The CDR3 spans 12 residues. Trimming removed 3 bases from V and 4 bases from J; junction bases left unmatched: 2. The CDR3: CAWSRGRYEQYF. The CDR3 nucleotides are TGTGCCTGGAGCAGGGGGCGGTACGAGCAGTACTTC.

The chain links TRBV29-1 to TRBJ2-3; D remains ambiguous. The CDR3 is 14 amino acids. The germline CDR1 and CDR2 sequences are SQVTM and ANQGSEA. The V end lost 4 bases, the J end lost 2 bases, and 13 bases lay between the germline ends. The CDR3 loop reads CSVGGIGFTDTQYF. The CDR3 coding sequence is TGCAGCGTTGGGGGAATCGGGTTCACAGATACGCAGTATTTT.

V gene TRBV7-9 combines with J gene TRBJ2-1; weak D call: TRBD1 (6 bases). CDR3 length equals 14 residues. Trimming shortened V by 5 bases and J by 4 bases, and 12 bases separated the two germline ends. Germline lookup yields CDR1 SEHNR and CDR2 FQNEAQ (reference sequence). The CDR3 sequence is CASSRDTGYNEQFF. CDR3 nucleotide sequence: TGTGCCAGCAGCCGGGACACCGGTTACAATGAGCAGTTCTTC.

V is TRBV30 and J is TRBJ2-7, with a possible D match to TRBD1 (6 bases). Trimming stripped 2 bases from V and 0 bases from J, with 14 bases between. Looked up from germline, CDR1 is GTSNPN and CDR2 is SVGIG (reference sequence). The CDR3 spans 15 residues. The CDR3 here is CAWSPPRTASYEQYF. The CDR3 DNA follows: TGTGCCTGGAGTCCCCCCAGGACAGCCTCCTACGAGCAGTACTTC.

The chain employs TRBV2 and TRBJ2-3; D unclear. V lost 6 bases and J 4 bases, leaving 14 bases between the germline ends. There are 14 residues in the CDR3. In germline, CDR1 is SNHLY, CDR2 FYNNEI. The CDR3 is CASRDLQGPDTQYF. The CDR3, as DNA: TGTGCCAGCAGGGACCTTCAAGGGCCAGATACGCAGTATTTT.

This clone was seen once. V is TRBV6-5 and J is TRBJ1-2; D not certain. Germline V gene sequence: CDR1 MNHEY, CDR2 SVGAGI. The CDR3 sequence is 15 residues long. Trimming removed 0 bases at V and 3 bases at J, with 11 bases between. The CDR3 loop is CASSYSVASDYGYTF. CDR3 bases: TGTGCCAGCAGTTACTCGGTGGCGTCTGACTATGGCTACACCTTC.

This clone was observed a few times. The chain has TRBV12-5 and TRBJ1-6; TRBD1 aligns across 10 bases. The ends lost 5 bases at V and 10 bases at J; junction bases unmatched: 8. CDR1 is LGHNT, CDR2 FRNRAP, per germline. This CDR3 has 15 amino acids. CDR3 in amino acids: CASGLWDRGGSPLHF. CDR3 coding DNA: TGTGCTAGTGGTCTATGGGACAGGGGAGGATCACCCCTCCACTTT.

The V gene is TRBV18, the J gene TRBJ1-4; TRBD1 might be the D (5 bases). Trimming cost V 4 bases and J 7 bases, with 13 bases left between them. The CDR3 is 14 amino acids. Germline CDR1 and CDR2: KGHSH and LQKENI. The CDR3, as DNA: TGTGCCAGCTCACTAAACGGCGGGGGTGAAAAACTGTTTTTT. Translating it yields CASSLNGGGEKLFF.

The gene calls are TRBV5-1 and TRBJ1-6; D is perhaps TRBD1 (6 bases). There are 14 residues in the CDR3. Germline V gene sequence: CDR1 SGHRS, CDR2 YFSETQ. V was trimmed by 4 bases and J by 7 bases, leaving 12 bases between them. Written as DNA, the CDR3 is TGCGCCAGCAGCCCGGACAGCGCGAATTCACCCCTCCACTTT. Amino acids: CASSPDSANSPLHF.

V and J are TRBV6-2 or TRBV6-3 and TRBJ1-4; 7 bases line up with TRBD1. Germline values: CDR1 MNHEY, CDR2 SVGEGT. The CDR3 is made up of 17 amino acids. Germline trimming cut 6 bases from V and 1 base from J; bases unmatched to any gene: 11. CDR3: CASSKNYRTGTNEKLFF. The CDR3 DNA follows: TGTGCCAGCAGCAAAAATTATCGGACAGGAACTAATGAAAAACTGTTTTTT.